Each of the 29 T cell receptor beta chains below was sequenced from the same sample in a study of T cells after yellow fever vaccination. TCRdb reprocessed the 5' RACE reads with MiXCR, giving one entry per CDR3 protein. The sample includes 400,000 or so distinct CDR3 sequences, around 20% of them seen just once. The input for sequencing was PBMCs, taken before the yellow fever booster vaccination. The receptors were sampled from a man younger than 30 who received the YFV17D yellow fever vaccine.

The V call is TRBV20-1, the J call TRBJ1-1; possible D gene TRBD1, 5 bases. This CDR3 is 12 amino acids long. V gave up 5 bases and J gave up 6 bases, with 13 bases separating them. Germline values: CDR1 DFQATT, CDR2 SNEGSKA (reference sequence). The chain's CDR3 is CSAFGGTAEAFF. As DNA, the CDR3 is TGCAGTGCTTTCGGGGGAACCGCTGAAGCTTTCTTT.

This clonotype was seen only a few times. The genes are TRBV5-5 and TRBJ2-2; D possibly corresponds to TRBD2 (5 bases). Germline loops: CDR1 SGHKS, CDR2 YYEKEE (reference sequence). The CDR3 runs to 16 residues. V was trimmed by 4 bases and J by 6 bases, leaving 19 bases between them. The CDR3 DNA reads TGTGCCAGCAGCCTGAACCCGGGAAAGGACCCCGGGGAGCTGTTTTTT. Amino acid sequence: CASSLNPGKDPGELFF.

This rearrangement joins TRBV4-3 to TRBJ2-1, with D tentatively TRBD2 (5 bases). CDR3 length equals 14 residues. Germline loops: CDR1 LGHNA, CDR2 YSLEER. V was trimmed by 4 bases and J by 8 bases, leaving 15 bases between them. The CDR3 DNA follows: TGCGCCAGCAGCCCTAGCCCTTACGGGGATGAGCAGTTCTTC. This gives the protein CASSPSPYGDEQFF.

Only a few counts were recorded for this clonotype. The chain carries TRBV5-1 and TRBJ2-3; D is perhaps TRBD1 (5 bases). The CDR3 is 14 amino acids. Germline CDR1 SGHRS, CDR2 YFSETQ. Trimming pared 6 bases from V and 6 bases from J, leaving 17 bases between. The CDR3 here is CASTLRQGADTQYF. The CDR3 nucleotides read TGCGCCAGCACCCTTAGGCAGGGTGCCGATACGCAGTATTTT.

With respect to this clonotype: This is likely a read error, given that the CDR3 carries no conserved phenylalanine or tryptophan at its end. The genes are TRBV6-6 and TRBJ1-4; D may be TRBD1 (5 bases). Germline CDR1 reads MNHNY; CDR2 reads SVGAGI (reference sequence). V lost 7 bases and J 7 bases, leaving 16 bases between the germline ends. This CDR3 is 14 amino acids long. CDR3 sequence reads: CASIPGREGEKLFL. The CDR3 DNA sequence: TGTGCCAGCATCCCGGGCAGGGAGGGTGAAAAACTGTTTTTG.

V usage is TRBV27 and J usage is TRBJ1-4, with unresolved D. The CDR3 contains 14 residues. From germline, CDR1 is MNHEY and CDR2 SMNVEV (reference sequence). The ends were cut back, 3 bases at V and 7 bases at J, with 12 bases in the middle. The DNA for the CDR3 is TGTGCCAGCAGTTTGACCAGTCTTCTTGAAAAACTGTTTTTT. This translates into CASSLTSLLEKLFF.

This clonotype was detected many times. In nucleotides, the CDR3 is TGCAGTGCTAGGGGGACTAGCGGCTACAATGAGCAGTTCTTC. Encoded protein: CSARGTSGYNEQFF. The chain is built from TRBV20-1 and TRBJ2-1; 11 bases are shared with TRBD2. After removal of 3 bases from V and 3 bases from J, the junction contained 1 base not matched to a gene. The CDR3 has 14 residues. Germline V lookup: CDR1 DFQATT, CDR2 SNEGSKA (reference sequence).

V is TRBV7-2 and J is TRBJ2-1, with TRBD1 identical over 8 bases. V trimming: 4 bases; J trimming: 0 bases; junction bases outside the gene matches: 14. CDR3 size: 19 residues. Germline CDR1 is SGHTA and CDR2 is FQGNSA. CDR3 DNA sequence: TGTGCCAGCAGCTCAACTTCGGCAGGGGGCGGAAGCTCCTACAATGAGCAGTTCTTC. It translates to CASSSTSAGGGSSYNEQFF.

Only a few counts were recorded for this clonotype. CDR3 in DNA: TGTGCCAGTGGACAGGGGAGTGGGGAAAAACTGTTTTTT. Protein product: CASGQGSGEKLFF. The J gene is TRBJ1-4, the V gene TRBV9; TRBD1 matches at 9 bases. Trimming removed 8 bases from V and 8 bases from J; junction bases left unmatched: 7. This CDR3 has 13 amino acids. Per the germline V gene, CDR1 is SGDLS and CDR2 is YYNGEE.

The chain employs TRBV15 and TRBJ2-1, with D possibly matching TRBD1 (6 bases). The CDR3 covers 16 residues. V lost 3 bases, J lost 5 bases, and 17 bases lay in between. Per the germline V gene, CDR1 is LNHNV and CDR2 is YYDKDF (reference sequence). CDR3 protein: CATSRGMMDRNNEQFF. CDR3 in DNA: TGTGCCACCAGCAGGGGGATGATGGACAGAAACAATGAGCAGTTCTTC.

This clonotype has more than one count but fewer than ten. The V gene is TRBV12-3 or TRBV12-4, the J gene TRBJ1-2; 9 nucleotides match TRBD1. This CDR3 is 16 amino acids long. The trim removed 6 bases at V and 4 bases at J, leaving 12 bases unmatched. The CDR3 DNA reads as TGTGCCAGCAGAAAACACAGGGGGCTGTCCTCCTATGGCTACACCTTC. Protein sequence: CASRKHRGLSSYGYTF.

CDR3 sequence: CSASGVRYQETQYF. CDR3 nucleotides: TGCAGCGCTAGCGGGGTGAGGTACCAAGAGACCCAGTACTTC. The V gene is TRBV29-1, the J gene TRBJ2-5, with 9 bases lining up with TRBD2. Trimming removed 7 bases from V and 0 bases from J; junction bases left unmatched: 6. CDR1 and CDR2 (germline): SQVTM, ANQGSEA. This CDR3 region has 14 residues.

This clonotype was observed a handful of times. This CDR3 reads CASSLGGLVVNTEAFF. The CDR3 bases are TGCGCCAGCAGCTTGGGTGGATTGGTGGTGAACACTGAAGCTTTCTTT. V and J are TRBV5-1 and TRBJ1-1; the D is unclear. CDR3 length: 16 amino acids. Trimming removed 0 bases at V and 0 bases at J, with 12 bases between. Germline V gene sequence: CDR1 SGHRS, CDR2 YFSETQ.

This clonotype was seen many times. The chain joins TRBV20-1 to TRBJ2-3; D not certain. The CDR3 runs 10 residues. Germline V gives CDR1 DFQATT, CDR2 SNEGSKA (reference sequence). Deletions cut 3 bases from V and 2 bases from J, with 0 bases between. The CDR3 nucleotides read TGCAGTGCTAGCACAGATACGCAGTATTTT. Translation: CSASTDTQYF.

This chain uses TRBV18 with TRBJ2-5; D is possibly TRBD1 or TRBD2 (5 bases each). Trimming took 4 bases from V and 5 from J, leaving 20 bases between them. This CDR3 contains 16 residues. Germline CDR1 KGHSH, CDR2 LQKENI. Here the CDR3 reads CASSLRRDGTQETQYF. The CDR3 DNA follows: TGTGCCAGCTCACTTAGACGGGACGGGACCCAGGAGACCCAGTACTTC.

The V and J genes are TRBV6-1 and TRBJ2-3; D remains unclear. Trimming removed 7 bases from V and 6 bases from J, with 17 bases in between. The CDR3 covers 14 residues. Germline V gives CDR1 MNHNS, CDR2 SASEGT. The CDR3 sequence: CASTEPGYRDTQYF. CDR3 DNA: TGTGCCAGCACCGAGCCCGGATATAGGGATACGCAGTATTTT.

The J gene is TRBJ1-2, the V gene TRBV14; D gene ambiguous. Germline V gene sequence: CDR1 SGHDN, CDR2 FVKESK. The length of the CDR3 is 13 residues. V dropped 5 bases and J dropped 8 bases, with 15 bases sitting between them. The CDR3 DNA sequence: TGTGCCAGCAGCGGCGGACCTCTCCGGGGCTACACCTTC. Protein product: CASSGGPLRGYTF.

Only a few counts were recorded for this clonotype. The rearrangement joins TRBV9 to TRBJ1-3; no clear D. The germline gives CDR1 SGDLS, CDR2 YYNGEE. The CDR3 length is 16 residues. The germline V and J ends were trimmed by 3 bases and 0 bases, with 13 bases remaining between them. The CDR3 is CASSANMGISGNTIYF. In DNA, the CDR3 is TGTGCCAGCAGCGCCAACATGGGTATCTCTGGAAACACCATATATTTT. Full variable domain (rest looked up from reference TRBV9 and TRBJ1-3): DSGVTQTPKHLITATGQRVTLRCSPRSGDLSVYWYQQSLDQGLQFLIQYYNGEERAKGNILERFSAQQFPDLHSELNLSSLELGDSALYFCASSANMGISGNTIYFGEGSWLTVV.

This clonotype was counted only a few times. The chain has TRBV7-2 and TRBJ1-5; a weak D match, TRBD1 (6 bases). V was pared by 4 bases and J by 5 bases, with 18 bases between. This CDR3 comprises 16 residues. In germline, CDR1 is SGHTA, CDR2 FQGNSA. The CDR3 spells CASSSWGARKDQPQHF. The CDR3 region has the DNA TGTGCCAGCAGCTCTTGGGGGGCCCGGAAGGATCAGCCCCAGCATTTT.

For the CDR3, the DNA is TGCGCCAGCAGCCAAGAACGGAGGGGGCGAACCGGGGAGCTGTTTTTT. Translating it yields CASSQERRGRTGELFF. V is TRBV4-1 and J is TRBJ2-2; possibly TRBD1 for D (7 bases). V was clipped by 0 bases and J by 5 bases, with 13 bases between them. This CDR3 region has 16 residues. Per germline, CDR1 MGHRA and CDR2 YSYEKL.

The V call is TRBV3-2, the J call TRBJ2-7; the D call TRBD1 from the table was never checked on the DNA. TRBV3-2 is a recognized pseudogene. The CDR3 is 15 residues long. The CDR3 sequence is CASLPPGHQFYEQYV. Written as DNA, the CDR3 is TGTGCCAGTCTGCCTCCGGGACACCAATTCTACGAGCAGTACGTC.

The chain joins TRBV6-2 or TRBV6-3 to TRBJ2-7; 7 nucleotides line up with TRBD1. This CDR3 contains 14 residues. With 2 bases clipped from V and 2 bases from J, the junction kept 3 bases outside the gene matches. CDR1 and CDR2 from the germline V gene are MNHEY and SVGEGT. CDR3 sequence: CASSYGTETYEQYV. The CDR3 DNA sequence: TGTGCCAGCAGTTACGGGACAGAAACCTACGAGCAGTACGTC.

The chain links TRBV18 to TRBJ2-3; 7 bases match TRBD1. The CDR3 covers 15 residues. With 5 bases clipped from V and 1 base from J, the junction kept 6 bases outside the gene matches. The germline V gene has CDR1 KGHSH and CDR2 LQKENI. The CDR3 sequence: CASSTTGVGTDTQYF. For the CDR3, the DNA is TGTGCCAGCTCAACTACAGGGGTAGGCACAGATACGCAGTATTTT.

This rearrangement joins TRBV6-5 to TRBJ2-2; D is unresolved. Germline CDR1 is MNHEY and CDR2 is SVGAGI. The CDR3 length is 15 residues. The V gene lost 5 bases and the J gene lost 2 bases, with 12 bases spanning the gap. The CDR3 reads CASSPRNGNTGELFF. The CDR3 nucleotides are TGTGCCAGCAGTCCGAGGAATGGAAACACCGGGGAGCTGTTTTTT.

V is TRBV7-6 and J is TRBJ2-3; 7 bases fit TRBD1. Germline V gene sequence: CDR1 SGHVS, CDR2 FNYEAQ. Trimming at V came to 5 bases and at J to 5 bases, leaving 13 bases not matched to a gene. This CDR3 has 16 residues. The CDR3 DNA follows: TGTGCCAGCAGCCAGTGGACAGGACCCGGAGGAGATACGCAGTATTTT. Encoded protein: CASSQWTGPGGDTQYF.

The table lists this clonotype with a few counts. V and J are TRBV7-2 and TRBJ2-1; D may be TRBD2 (6 bases). V lost 5 bases and J lost 9, with 23 bases in between. Per the germline V gene, CDR1 is SGHTA and CDR2 is FQGNSA. The CDR3 runs to 16 residues. CDR3 in amino acids: CASSLFRALRGSEQFF. DNA for the CDR3: TGTGCCAGCAGCCTTTTCCGGGCCCTTCGGGGGAGTGAGCAGTTCTTC.

V gene TRBV4-3 combines with J gene TRBJ2-1, with unresolved D. V shed 2 bases and J shed 2 bases, with 13 bases lying between them. Germline V lookup: CDR1 LGHNA, CDR2 YSLEER. The CDR3 runs 16 residues. The CDR3 nucleotides are TGCGCCAGCAGCCAATTTGCACAGTCGACCTACAATGAGCAGTTCTTC. It specifies CASSQFAQSTYNEQFF.

This clonotype was seen a handful of times. The genes are TRBV5-1 and TRBJ1-4, with 8 positions matching TRBD1. J lost 7 bases, V lost 3 bases, and 5 bases had no gene match. Germline V gene sequence: CDR1 SGHRS, CDR2 YFSETQ. The CDR3 extends over 14 amino acids. This CDR3 reads CASSSGQGGEKLFF. CDR3 bases: TGCGCCAGCAGCTCTGGACAGGGAGGTGAAAAACTGTTTTTT.

In this sample, this clonotype turned up a few times. V is TRBV12-3 or TRBV12-4 and J is TRBJ1-3; no clear D gene. V was shortened by 7 bases and J by 3 bases, with 7 bases between the two germline ends. The CDR3 has 12 amino acids. For the CDR3, the DNA is TGTGCCAGCAAAGCCGATGGAAACACCATATATTTT. Translating gives CASKADGNTIYF.